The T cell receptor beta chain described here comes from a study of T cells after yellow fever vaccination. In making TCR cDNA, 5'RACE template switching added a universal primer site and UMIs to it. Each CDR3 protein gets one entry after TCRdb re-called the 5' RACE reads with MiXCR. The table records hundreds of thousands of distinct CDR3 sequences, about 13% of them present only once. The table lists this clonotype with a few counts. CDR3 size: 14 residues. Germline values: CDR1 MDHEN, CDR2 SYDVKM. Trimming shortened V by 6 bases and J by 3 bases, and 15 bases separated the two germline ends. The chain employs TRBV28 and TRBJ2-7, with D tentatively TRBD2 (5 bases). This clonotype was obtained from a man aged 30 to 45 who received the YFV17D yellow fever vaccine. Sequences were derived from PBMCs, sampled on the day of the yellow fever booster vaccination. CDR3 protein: CASSGPEEIYEQYF. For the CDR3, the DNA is TGTGCCAGCAGCGGCCCGGAGGAGATCTACGAGCAGTACTTC.